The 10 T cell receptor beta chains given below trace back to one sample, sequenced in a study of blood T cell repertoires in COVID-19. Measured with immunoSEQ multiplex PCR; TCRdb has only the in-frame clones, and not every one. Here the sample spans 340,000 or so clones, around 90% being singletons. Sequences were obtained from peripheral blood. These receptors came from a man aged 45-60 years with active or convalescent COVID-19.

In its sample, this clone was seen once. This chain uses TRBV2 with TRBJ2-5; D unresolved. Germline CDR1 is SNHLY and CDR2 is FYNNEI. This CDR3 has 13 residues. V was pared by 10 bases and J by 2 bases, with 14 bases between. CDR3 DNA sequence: TGTGCCATTGCCGGGTCAACACAAGAGACCCAGTACTTC. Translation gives CAIAGSTQETQYF.

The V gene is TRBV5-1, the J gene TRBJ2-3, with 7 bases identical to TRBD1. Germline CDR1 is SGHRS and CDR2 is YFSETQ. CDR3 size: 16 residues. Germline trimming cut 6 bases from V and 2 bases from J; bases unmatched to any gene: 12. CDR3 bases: TGCGCCAGCAAAGAGTTAGGGGGCCCCCCCACAGATACGCAGTATTTT. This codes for CASKELGGPPTDTQYF.

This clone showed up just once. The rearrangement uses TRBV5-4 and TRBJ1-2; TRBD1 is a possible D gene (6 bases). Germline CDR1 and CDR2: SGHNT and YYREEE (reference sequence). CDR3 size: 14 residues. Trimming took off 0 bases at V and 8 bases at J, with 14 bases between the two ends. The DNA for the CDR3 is TGTGCCAGCAGCTTGGGCGGGGGGCAGGCGGGCTACACCTTC. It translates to CASSLGGGQAGYTF.

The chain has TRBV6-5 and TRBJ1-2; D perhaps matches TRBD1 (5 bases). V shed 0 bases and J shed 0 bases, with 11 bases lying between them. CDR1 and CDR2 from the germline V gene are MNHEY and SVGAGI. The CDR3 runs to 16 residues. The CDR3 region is CASSYSGQYPNYGYTF. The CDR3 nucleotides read TGTGCCAGCAGTTACTCGGGGCAATACCCTAACTATGGCTACACCTTC.

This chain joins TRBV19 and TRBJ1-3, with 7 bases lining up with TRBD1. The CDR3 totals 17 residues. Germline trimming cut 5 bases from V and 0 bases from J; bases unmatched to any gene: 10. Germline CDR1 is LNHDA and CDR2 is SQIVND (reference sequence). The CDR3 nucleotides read TGTGCCAGTAGTGTGGGGGACAGTCGATTCTCTGGAAACACCATATATTTT. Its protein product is CASSVGDSRFSGNTIYF.

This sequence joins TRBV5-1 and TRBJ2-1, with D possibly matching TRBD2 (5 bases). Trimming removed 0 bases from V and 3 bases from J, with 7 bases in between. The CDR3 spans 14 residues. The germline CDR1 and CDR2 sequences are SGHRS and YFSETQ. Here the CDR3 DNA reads TGCGCCAGCAGCTTGGACGGGGTCTACAATGAGCAGTTCTTC. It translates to CASSLDGVYNEQFF.

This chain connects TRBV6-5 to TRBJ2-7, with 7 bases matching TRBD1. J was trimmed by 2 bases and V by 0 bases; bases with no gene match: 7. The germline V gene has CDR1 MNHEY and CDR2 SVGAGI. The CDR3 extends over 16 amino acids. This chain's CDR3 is CASSYSKGTEAYEQYF. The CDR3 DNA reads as TGTGCCAGCAGTTACTCGAAAGGGACAGAGGCCTACGAGCAGTACTTC.

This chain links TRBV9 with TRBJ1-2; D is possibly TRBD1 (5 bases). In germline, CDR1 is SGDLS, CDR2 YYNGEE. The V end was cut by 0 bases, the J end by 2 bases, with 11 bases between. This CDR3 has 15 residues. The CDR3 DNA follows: TGTGCCAGCAGCGTAGAATCGGCAGGGAACTATGGCTACACCTTC. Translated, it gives CASSVESAGNYGYTF. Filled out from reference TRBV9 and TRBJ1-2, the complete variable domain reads DSGVTQTPKHLITATGQRVTLRCSPRSGDLSVYWYQQSLDQGLQFLIQYYNGEERAKGNILERFSAQQFPDLHSELNLSSLELGDSALYFCASSVESAGNYGYTFGSGTRLTVV.

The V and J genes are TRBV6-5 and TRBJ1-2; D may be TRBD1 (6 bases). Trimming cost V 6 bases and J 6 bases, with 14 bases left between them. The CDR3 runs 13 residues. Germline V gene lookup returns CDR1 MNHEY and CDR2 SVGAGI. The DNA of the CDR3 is TGTGCCAGCAGAAGACAGGTGGAAGATGGCTACACCTTC. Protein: CASRRQVEDGYTF.

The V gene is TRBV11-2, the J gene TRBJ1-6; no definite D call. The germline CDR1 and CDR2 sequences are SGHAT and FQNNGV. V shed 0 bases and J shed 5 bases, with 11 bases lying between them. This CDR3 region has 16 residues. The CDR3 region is CASSLDLSANNSPLHF. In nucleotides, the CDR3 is TGTGCCAGCAGCTTAGATCTAAGCGCAAATAATTCACCCCTCCACTTT.